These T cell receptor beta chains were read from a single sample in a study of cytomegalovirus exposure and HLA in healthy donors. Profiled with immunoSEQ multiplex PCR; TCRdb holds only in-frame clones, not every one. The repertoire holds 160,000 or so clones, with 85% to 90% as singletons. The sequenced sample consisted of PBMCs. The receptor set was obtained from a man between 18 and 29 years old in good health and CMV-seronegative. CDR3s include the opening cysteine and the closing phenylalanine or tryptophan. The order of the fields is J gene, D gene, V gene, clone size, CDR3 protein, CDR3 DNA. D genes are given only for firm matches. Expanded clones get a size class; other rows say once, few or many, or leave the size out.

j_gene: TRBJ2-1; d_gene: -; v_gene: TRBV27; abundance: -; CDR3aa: CASSLSPRDEQFF; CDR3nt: TGTGCCAGCAGTTTATCCCCCAGGGATGAGCAGTTCTTC
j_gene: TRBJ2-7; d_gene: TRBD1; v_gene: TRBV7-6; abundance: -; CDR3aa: CASSPTRQGWVTSYEQYF; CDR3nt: TGTGCCAGCAGCCCAACTAGACAGGGATGGGTGACCTCCTACGAGCAGTACTTC
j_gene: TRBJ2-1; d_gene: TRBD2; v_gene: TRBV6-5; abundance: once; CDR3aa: CASSYSAGDSYNEQFF; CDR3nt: TGTGCCAGCAGTTACTCGGCGGGAGACTCCTACAATGAGCAGTTCTTC
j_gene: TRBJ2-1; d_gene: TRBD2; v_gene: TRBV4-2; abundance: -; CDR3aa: CASSHRTRVAYNEQFF; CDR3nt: TGTGCCAGCAGCCACCGGACTAGAGTGGCCTACAATGAGCAGTTCTTC
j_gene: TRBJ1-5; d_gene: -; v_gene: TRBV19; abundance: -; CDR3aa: CASSIVEGSGQPQHF; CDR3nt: TGTGCCAGTAGTATAGTAGAGGGTTCGGGTCAGCCCCAGCATTTT
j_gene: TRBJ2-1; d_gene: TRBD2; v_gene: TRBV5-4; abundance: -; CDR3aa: CASSNGGASPSYNEQFF; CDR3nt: TGTGCCAGCAGCAACGGGGGGGCGTCCCCGTCCTACAATGAGCAGTTCTTC
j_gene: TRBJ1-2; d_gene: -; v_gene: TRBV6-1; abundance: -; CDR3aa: CASRSPGLRNYGYTF; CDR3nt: TGTGCCAGCAGATCTCCAGGGCTCCGTAACTATGGCTACACCTTC
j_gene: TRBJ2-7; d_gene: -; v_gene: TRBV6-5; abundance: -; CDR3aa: CASSSTYEQYF; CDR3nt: TGTGCCAGCAGTTCCACTTACGAGCAGTACTTC
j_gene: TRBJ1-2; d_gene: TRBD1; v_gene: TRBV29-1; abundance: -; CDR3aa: CSVATGSGYTF; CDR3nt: TGCAGCGTCGCGACAGGGTCGGGCTACACCTTC
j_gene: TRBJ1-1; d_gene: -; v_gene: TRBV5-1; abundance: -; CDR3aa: CASSWGGDEAFF; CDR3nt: TGCGCCAGCAGCTGGGGGGGAGATGAAGCTTTCTTT
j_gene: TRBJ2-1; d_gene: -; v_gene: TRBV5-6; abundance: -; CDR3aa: CASRPPSRVNEQFF; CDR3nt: TGTGCCAGCAGGCCCCCTTCCAGGGTCAATGAGCAGTTCTTC
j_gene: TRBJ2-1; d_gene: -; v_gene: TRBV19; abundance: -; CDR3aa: CASNPPKGNEQFF; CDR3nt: TGTGCCAGTAACCCCCCAAAGGGGAATGAGCAGTTCTTC
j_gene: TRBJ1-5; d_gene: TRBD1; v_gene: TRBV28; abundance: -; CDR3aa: CASSLWRVDRGQPQHF; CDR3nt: TGTGCCAGCAGTTTATGGAGGGTGGACAGGGGACAGCCCCAGCATTTT
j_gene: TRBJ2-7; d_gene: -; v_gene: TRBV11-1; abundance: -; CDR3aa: CASSLGSLREQYF; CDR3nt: TGTGCCAGCAGCTTAGGATCGTTGCGGGAGCAGTACTTC
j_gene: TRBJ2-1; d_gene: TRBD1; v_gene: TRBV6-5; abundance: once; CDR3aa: CASSYLPGQGDEQFF; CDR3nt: TGTGCCAGCAGTTACTTGCCGGGACAGGGGGATGAGCAGTTCTTC
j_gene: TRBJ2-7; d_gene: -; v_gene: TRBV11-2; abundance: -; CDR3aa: CASSRTYEQYF; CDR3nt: TGTGCCAGCAGCCGTACCTACGAGCAGTACTTC
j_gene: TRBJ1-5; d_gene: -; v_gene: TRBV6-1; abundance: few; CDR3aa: CASSGDSNQPQHF; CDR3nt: TGTGCCAGCTCTGGAGACAGTAATCAGCCCCAGCATTTT
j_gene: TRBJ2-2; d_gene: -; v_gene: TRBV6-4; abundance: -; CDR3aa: CASSPRGVDGGELFF; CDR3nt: TGTGCCAGCAGCCCAAGGGGCGTGGACGGCGGGGAGCTGTTTTTT
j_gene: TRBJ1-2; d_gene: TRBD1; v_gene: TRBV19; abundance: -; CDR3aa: CASNDRGRGNYGYTF; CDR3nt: TGTGCCAGTAATGACAGGGGGCGAGGGAACTATGGCTACACCTTC
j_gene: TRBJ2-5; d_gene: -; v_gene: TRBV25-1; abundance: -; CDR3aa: CASSAIGAQETQYF; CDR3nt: TGTGCCAGCAGTGCTATAGGGGCCCAAGAGACCCAGTACTTC
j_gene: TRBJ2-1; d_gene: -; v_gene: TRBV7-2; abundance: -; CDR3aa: CASTLTISAYNEQFF; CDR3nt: TGTGCCAGCACCCTTACGATCAGCGCCTACAATGAGCAGTTCTTC
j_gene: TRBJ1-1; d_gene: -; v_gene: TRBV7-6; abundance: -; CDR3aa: CASSLSYGPNTEAFF; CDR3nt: TGTGCCAGCAGCTTAAGTTACGGTCCGAACACTGAAGCTTTCTTT
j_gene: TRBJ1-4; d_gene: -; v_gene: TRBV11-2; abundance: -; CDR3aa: CASSRTPATNEKLFF; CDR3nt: TGTGCCAGCAGCCGGACACCTGCAACTAATGAAAAACTGTTTTTT
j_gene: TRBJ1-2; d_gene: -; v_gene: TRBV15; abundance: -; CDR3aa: CATSRSGAYTF; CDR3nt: TGTGCCACCAGCAGGTCCGGTGCCTACACCTTC
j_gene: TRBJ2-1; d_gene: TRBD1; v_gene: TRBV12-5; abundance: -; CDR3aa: CARVLQGANEQFF; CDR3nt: TGTGCTAGGGTGTTACAGGGGGCGAATGAGCAGTTCTTC
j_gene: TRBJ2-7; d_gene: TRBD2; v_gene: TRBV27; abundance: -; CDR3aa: CASSSGRSYEQYF; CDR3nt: TGTGCCAGCAGTAGCGGGAGGTCCTACGAGCAGTACTTC
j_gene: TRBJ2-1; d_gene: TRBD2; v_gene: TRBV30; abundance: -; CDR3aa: CAWTAGAFGNEQFF; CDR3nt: TGTGCCTGGACAGCGGGGGCCTTCGGCAATGAGCAGTTCTTC
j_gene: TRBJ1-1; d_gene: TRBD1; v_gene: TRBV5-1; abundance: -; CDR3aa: CASSDRGHRAEAFF; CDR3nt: TGCGCCAGCAGCGACAGGGGCCACCGGGCTGAAGCTTTCTTT
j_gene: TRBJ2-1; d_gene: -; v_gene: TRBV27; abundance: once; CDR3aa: CASSLLSGNNEQFF; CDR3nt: TGTGCCAGCAGTTTACTGTCGGGAAACAATGAGCAGTTCTTC
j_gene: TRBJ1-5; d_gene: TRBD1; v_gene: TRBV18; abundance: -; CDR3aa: CASSPSQGGPQHF; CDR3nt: TGTGCCAGCTCACCCTCTCAAGGGGGCCCCCAGCATTTT
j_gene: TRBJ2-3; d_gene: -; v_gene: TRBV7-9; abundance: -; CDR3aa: CASSPRIGGYDSTDTQYF; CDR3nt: TGTGCCAGCAGCCCCCGAATTGGGGGGTACGATAGCACAGATACGCAGTATTTT
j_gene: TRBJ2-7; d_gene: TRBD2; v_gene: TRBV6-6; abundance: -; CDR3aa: CASSFTSGSYEQYF; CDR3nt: TGTGCCAGCAGTTTCACTAGCGGGTCCTACGAGCAGTACTTC
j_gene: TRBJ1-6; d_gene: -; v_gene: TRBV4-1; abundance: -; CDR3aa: CASSQDTSWYNSPLHF; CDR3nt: TGCGCCAGCAGCCAAGATACTTCTTGGTATAATTCACCCCTCCACTTT
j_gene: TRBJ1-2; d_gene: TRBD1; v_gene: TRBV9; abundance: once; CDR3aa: CASSVATGTDFWDGYTF; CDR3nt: TGTGCCAGCAGCGTAGCGACAGGGACCGATTTTTGGGATGGCTACACCTTC
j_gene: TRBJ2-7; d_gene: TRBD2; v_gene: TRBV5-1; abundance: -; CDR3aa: CASSSGTSGSYEQYF; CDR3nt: TGCGCCAGCAGCTCAGGAACTAGCGGCTCCTACGAGCAGTACTTC
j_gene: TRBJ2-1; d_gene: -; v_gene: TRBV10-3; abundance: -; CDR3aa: CAIAGSPYNEQFF; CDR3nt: TGTGCCATCGCGGGGTCCCCCTACAATGAGCAGTTCTTC
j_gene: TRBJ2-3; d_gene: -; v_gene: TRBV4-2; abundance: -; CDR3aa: CASSQVGGTGGADTQYF; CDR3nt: TGTGCCAGCAGCCAGGTCGGGGGGACTGGGGGCGCAGATACGCAGTATTTT
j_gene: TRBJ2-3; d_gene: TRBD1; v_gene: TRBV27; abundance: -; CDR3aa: CASSQGTGRTDTQYF; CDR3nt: TGTGCCAGCAGCCAAGGGACAGGGAGAACAGATACGCAGTATTTT